This TCR beta chain was retrieved from a study of OX40 agonist ivuxolimab in advanced cancers. For the study at large: Every 2 weeks, patients received ivuxolimab intravenously, dosed at 0.01 to 10 mg/kg. Among those treated, three patients had partial responses, one with hepatocellular carcinoma and two with cutaneous melanoma. Overall study findings and caveats: Low normalized T-cell clonal expansion also characterized some of the nonresponders.

Notes on this clone: Its antigen is undetermined.

Patients had blood sampled at baseline and again on cycle 4 day 1 and cycle 7 day 1. TCRdb keeps only in-frame clones here, not all; method: immunoSEQ multiplex PCR. The profile shows approximately 45,000 clones, around four fifths of them singletons. This sequence originates from an adult with an advanced solid tumor such as melanoma, head and neck, liver or kidney cancer. Sequenced here: CD4+ or CD8+ T cells sorted from blood, sampled in a trial of the OX40 agonist ivuxolimab.

The CDR3 DNA sequence: TGTGCCAGCAGAACCGGCAGGAGTAGCGGGAGAGGGAACACCGGGGAGCTGTTTTTT. This encodes CASRTGRSSGRGNTGELFF. The chain recombines TRBV7-9 with TRBJ2-2, with 9 bases that match TRBD2. CDR1 is SEHNR, CDR2 FQNEAQ, per germline (reference sequence). This CDR3 has 19 amino acids. V gave up 6 bases and J gave up 1 base; unmatched junction bases: 15. Drawing the rest from reference TRBV7-9 and TRBJ2-2, the complete variable domain is DTGVSQNPRHKITKRGQNVTFRCDPISEHNRLYWYRQTLGQGPEFLTYFQNEAQLEKSRLLSDRFSAERPKGSFSTLEIQRTEQGDSAMYLCASRTGRSSGRGNTGELFFGEGSRLTVL.